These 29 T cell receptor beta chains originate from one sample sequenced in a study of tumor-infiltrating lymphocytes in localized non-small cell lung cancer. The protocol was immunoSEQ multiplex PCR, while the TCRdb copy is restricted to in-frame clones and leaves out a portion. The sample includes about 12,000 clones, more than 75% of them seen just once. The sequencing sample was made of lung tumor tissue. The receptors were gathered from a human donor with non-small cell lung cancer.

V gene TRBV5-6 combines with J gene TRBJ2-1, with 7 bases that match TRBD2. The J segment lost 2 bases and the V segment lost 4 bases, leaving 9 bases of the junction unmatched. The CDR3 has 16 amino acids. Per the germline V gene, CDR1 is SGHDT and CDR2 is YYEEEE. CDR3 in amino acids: CASSPLGLGAYNEQFF. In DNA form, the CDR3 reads TGTGCCAGCAGCCCACTAGGACTAGGTGCCTACAATGAGCAGTTCTTC.

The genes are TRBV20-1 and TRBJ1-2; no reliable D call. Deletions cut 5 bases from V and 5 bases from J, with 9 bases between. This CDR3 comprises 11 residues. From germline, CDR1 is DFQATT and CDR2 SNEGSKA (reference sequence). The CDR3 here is CSASDGYGYTF. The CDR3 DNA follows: TGCAGTGCTTCGGACGGATATGGCTACACCTTC.

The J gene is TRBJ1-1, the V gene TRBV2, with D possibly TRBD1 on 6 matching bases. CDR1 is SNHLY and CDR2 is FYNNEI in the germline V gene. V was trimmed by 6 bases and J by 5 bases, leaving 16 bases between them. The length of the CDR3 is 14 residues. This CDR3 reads CASRGGGMRTEAFF. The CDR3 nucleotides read TGTGCCAGCAGAGGGGGAGGGATGAGGACTGAAGCTTTCTTT. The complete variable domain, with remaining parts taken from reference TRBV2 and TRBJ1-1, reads EPEVTQTPSHQVTQMGQEVILRCVPISNHLYFYWYRQILGQKVEFLVSFYNNEISEKSEIFDDQFSVERPDGSNFTLKIRSTKLEDSAMYFCASRGGGMRTEAFFGQGTRLTVV.

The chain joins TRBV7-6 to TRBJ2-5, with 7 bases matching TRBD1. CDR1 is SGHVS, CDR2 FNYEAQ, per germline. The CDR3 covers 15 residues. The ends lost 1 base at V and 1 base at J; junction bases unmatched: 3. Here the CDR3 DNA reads TGTGCCAGCAGCTTAGGGGGGACAGCCCAAGAGACCCAGTACTTC. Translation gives CASSLGGTAQETQYF.

CDR3: CASSKGLQETQYF. As DNA, the CDR3 is TGTGCCAGCAGCAAGGGACTCCAAGAGACCCAGTACTTC. The chain uses TRBV11-1 and TRBJ2-5; TRBD2 is a possible D gene (6 bases). CDR3 length: 13 amino acids. Trimming left V 5 bases short and J 1 base short, with 8 bases between. CDR1 is SGHAT, CDR2 FQDESV, per germline (reference sequence).

As DNA, the CDR3 is TGCAGTGCTACCACTAACTATGGCTACACCTTC. This encodes CSATTNYGYTF. The chain is built from TRBV20-1 and TRBJ1-2; D gene ambiguous. This CDR3 contains 11 residues. The V gene's germline CDR1 is DFQATT and CDR2 SNEGSKA (reference sequence). V lost 4 bases to trimming and J lost 0 bases, with 3 bases between them.

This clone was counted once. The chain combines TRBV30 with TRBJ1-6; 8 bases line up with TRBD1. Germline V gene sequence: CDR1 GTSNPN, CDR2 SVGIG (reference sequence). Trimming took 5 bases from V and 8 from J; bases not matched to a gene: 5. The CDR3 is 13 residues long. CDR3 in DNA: TGTGCCTGGGCCGGGACAGGATATTCACCCCTCCACTTT. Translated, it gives CAWAGTGYSPLHF. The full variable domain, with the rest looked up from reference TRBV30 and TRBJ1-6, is SQTIHQWPATLVQPVGSPLSLECTVEGTSNPNLYWYRQAAGRGLQLLFYSVGIGQISSEVPQNLSASRPQDRQFILSSKKLLLSDSGFYLCAWAGTGYSPLHFGNGTRLTVT.

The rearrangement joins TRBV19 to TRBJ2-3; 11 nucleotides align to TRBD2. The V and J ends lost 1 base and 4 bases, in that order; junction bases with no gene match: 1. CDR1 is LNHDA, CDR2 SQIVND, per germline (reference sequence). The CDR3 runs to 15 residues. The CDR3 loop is CASSIGLAGSDTQYF. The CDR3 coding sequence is TGTGCCAGTAGTATAGGACTAGCGGGATCAGATACGCAGTATTTT.

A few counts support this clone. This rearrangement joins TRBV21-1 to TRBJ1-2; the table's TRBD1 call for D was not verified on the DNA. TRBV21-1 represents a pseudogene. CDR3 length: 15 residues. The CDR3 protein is CASSKEDTGGYGYTF. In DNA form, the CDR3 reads TGTGCCAGCAGCAAAGAAGACACAGGCGGCTATGGCTACACCTTC.

CDR3 sequence (DNA): TGTGCCAGCAGCAGGAGCAGGGGGGAAGAGCAGTTCTTC. Translation: CASSRSRGEEQFF. J is TRBJ2-1 and V is TRBV7-9; weak D call: TRBD1 (7 bases). Trimming shortened V by 5 bases and J by 10 bases, and 15 bases separated the two germline ends. Germline V gene lookup returns CDR1 SEHNR and CDR2 FQNEAQ (reference sequence). The CDR3 consists of 13 residues.

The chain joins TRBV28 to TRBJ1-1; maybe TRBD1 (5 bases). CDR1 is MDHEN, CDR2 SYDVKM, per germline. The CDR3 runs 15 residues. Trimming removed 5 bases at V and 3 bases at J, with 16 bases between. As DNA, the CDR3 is TGTGCCAGCAGTCCTGCGGGAGGGGCGGACACTGAAGCTTTCTTT. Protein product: CASSPAGGADTEAFF.

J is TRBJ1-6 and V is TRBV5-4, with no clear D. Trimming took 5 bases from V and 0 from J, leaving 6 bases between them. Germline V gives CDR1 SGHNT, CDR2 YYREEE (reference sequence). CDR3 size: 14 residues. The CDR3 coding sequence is TGTGCCAGCAGAGGAGACTCCTATAATTCACCCCTCCACTTT. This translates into CASRGDSYNSPLHF.

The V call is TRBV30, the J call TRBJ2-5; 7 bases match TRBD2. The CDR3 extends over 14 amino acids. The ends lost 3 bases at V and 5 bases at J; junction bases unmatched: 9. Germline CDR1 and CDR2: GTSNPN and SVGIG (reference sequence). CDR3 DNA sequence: TGTGCCTGGAGACGGGGAGGGCCGGGGGAGACCCAGTACTTC. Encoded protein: CAWRRGGPGETQYF.

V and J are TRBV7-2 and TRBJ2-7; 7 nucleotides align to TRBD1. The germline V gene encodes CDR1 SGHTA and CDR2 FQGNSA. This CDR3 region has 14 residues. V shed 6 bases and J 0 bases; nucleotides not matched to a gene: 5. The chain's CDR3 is CASSTRQGSYEQYF. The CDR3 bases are TGTGCCAGCAGTACCAGACAGGGCTCCTACGAGCAGTACTTC.

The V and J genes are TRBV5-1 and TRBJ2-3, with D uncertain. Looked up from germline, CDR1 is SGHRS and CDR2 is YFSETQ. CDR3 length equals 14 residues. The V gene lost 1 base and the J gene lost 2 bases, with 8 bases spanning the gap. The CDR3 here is CASSLLGDTDTQYF. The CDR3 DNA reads TGCGCCAGCAGCTTGCTTGGGGACACAGATACGCAGTATTTT.

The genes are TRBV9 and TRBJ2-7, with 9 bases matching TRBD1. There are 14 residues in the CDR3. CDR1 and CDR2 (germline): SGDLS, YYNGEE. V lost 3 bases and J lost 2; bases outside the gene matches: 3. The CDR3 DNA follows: TGTGCCAGCAGCGCCGGGACAGGGCCCTACGAGCAGTACTTC. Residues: CASSAGTGPYEQYF.

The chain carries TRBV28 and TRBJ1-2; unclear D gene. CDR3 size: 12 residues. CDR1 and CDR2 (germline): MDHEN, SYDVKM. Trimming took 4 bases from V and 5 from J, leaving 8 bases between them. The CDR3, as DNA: TGTGCCAGCAGTTCGGGAGCTTATGGCTACACCTTC. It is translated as CASSSGAYGYTF.

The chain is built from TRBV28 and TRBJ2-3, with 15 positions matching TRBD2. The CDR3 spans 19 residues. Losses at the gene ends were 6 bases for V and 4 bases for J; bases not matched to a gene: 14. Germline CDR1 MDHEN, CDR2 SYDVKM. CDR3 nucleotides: TGTGCCAGCAGCCGCCACTGGACTAGCGGGAGGGCCCCCGCAGATACGCAGTATTTT. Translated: CASSRHWTSGRAPADTQYF. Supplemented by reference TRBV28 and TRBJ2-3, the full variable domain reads DVKVTQSSRYLVKRTGEKVFLECVQDMDHENMFWYRQDPGLGLRLIYFSYDVKMKEKGDIPEGYSVSREKKERFSLILESASTNQTSMYLCASSRHWTSGRAPADTQYFGPGTRLTVL.

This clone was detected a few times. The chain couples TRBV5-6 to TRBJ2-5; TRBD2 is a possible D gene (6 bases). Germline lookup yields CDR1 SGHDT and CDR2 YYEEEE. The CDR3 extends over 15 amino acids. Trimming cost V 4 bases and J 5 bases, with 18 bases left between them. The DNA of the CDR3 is TGTGCCAGCAGCCGCTCGGGGTGGAGGGTGGAGACCCAGTACTTC. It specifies CASSRSGWRVETQYF.

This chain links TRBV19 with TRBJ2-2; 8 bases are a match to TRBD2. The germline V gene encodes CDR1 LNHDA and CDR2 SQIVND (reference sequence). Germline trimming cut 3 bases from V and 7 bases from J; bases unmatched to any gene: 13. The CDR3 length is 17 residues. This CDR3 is CASSMISGSMSGGELFF. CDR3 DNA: TGTGCCAGTAGTATGATAAGCGGGAGTATGAGTGGCGGGGAGCTGTTTTTT.

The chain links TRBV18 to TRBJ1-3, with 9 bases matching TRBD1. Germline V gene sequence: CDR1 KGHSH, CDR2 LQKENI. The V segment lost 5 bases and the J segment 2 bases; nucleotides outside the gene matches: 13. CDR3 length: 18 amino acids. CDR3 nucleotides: TGTGCCAGCTCAATCGCGGATATTGGGACAGGGCCTGGAAACACCATATATTTT. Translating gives CASSIADIGTGPGNTIYF. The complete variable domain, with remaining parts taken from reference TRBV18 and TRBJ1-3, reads NAGVMQNPRHLVRRRGQEARLRCSPMKGHSHVYWYRQLPEEGLKFMVYLQKENIIDESGMPKERFSAEFPKEGPSILRIQQVVRGDSAAYFCASSIADIGTGPGNTIYFGEGSWLTVV.

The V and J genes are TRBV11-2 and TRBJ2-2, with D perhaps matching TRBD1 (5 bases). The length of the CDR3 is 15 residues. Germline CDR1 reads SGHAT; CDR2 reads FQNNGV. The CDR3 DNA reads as TGTGCTACAGCTCAACCAGGGTTGAACACCGGGGAGCTGTTTTTT. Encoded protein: CATAQPGLNTGELFF.

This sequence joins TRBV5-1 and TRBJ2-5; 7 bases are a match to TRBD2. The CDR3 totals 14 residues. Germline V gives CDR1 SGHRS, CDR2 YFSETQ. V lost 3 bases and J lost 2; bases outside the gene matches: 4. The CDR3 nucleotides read TGCGCCAGCAGCTCTAACGGGGGGCAAGAGACCCAGTACTTC. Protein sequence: CASSSNGGQETQYF.

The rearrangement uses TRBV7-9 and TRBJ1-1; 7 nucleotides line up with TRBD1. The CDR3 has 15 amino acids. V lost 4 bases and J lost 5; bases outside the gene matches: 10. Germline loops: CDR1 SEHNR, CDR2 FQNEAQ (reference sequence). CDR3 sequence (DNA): TGTGCCAGCAGCTCTCGGGACAGTTTTAAAACTGAAGCTTTCTTT. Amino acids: CASSSRDSFKTEAFF.

Here the CDR3 DNA reads TGTGCCAGCGCTAGCGGCTCCTACGAGCAGTACTTC. Translating it yields CASASGSYEQYF. This chain uses TRBV7-8 with TRBJ2-7; 7 bases match TRBD2. The CDR3 is 12 residues long. V lost 8 bases to trimming and J lost 0 bases; unmatched junction nucleotides: 1. Germline CDR1 is SGHVS and CDR2 is FQNEAQ.

CDR3 sequence: CASRGTGIGGNTIYF. The CDR3, as DNA: TGCGCCAGCAGGGGGACAGGAATAGGTGGAAACACCATATATTTT. This sequence joins TRBV5-1 and TRBJ1-3; TRBD1 agrees at 8 bases. After removal of 5 bases from V and 3 bases from J, the junction contained 7 bases not matched to a gene. The CDR3 runs 15 residues. Germline V gene data show CDR1 as SGHRS and CDR2 as YFSETQ.

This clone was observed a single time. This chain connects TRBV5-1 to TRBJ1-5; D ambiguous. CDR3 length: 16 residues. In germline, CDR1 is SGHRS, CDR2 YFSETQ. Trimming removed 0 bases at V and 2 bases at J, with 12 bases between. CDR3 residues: CASSLEPSVGNQPQHF. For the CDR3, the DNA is TGCGCCAGCAGCTTGGAGCCATCCGTCGGCAATCAGCCCCAGCATTTT.

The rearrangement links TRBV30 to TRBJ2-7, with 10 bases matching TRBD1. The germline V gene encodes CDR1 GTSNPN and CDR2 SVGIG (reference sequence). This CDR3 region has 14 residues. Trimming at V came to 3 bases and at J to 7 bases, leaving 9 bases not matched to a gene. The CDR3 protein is CAWRAPGQGPEQYF. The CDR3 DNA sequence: TGTGCCTGGAGGGCACCGGGACAGGGGCCTGAGCAGTACTTC.

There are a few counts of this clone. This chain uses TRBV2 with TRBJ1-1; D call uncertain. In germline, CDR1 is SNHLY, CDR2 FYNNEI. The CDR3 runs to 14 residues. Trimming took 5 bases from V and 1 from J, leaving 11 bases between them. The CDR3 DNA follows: TGTGCCAGCAGTATTGGACGTGGGAACACTGAAGCTTTCTTT. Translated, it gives CASSIGRGNTEAFF. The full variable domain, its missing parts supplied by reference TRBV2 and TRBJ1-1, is EPEVTQTPSHQVTQMGQEVILRCVPISNHLYFYWYRQILGQKVEFLVSFYNNEISEKSEIFDDQFSVERPDGSNFTLKIRSTKLEDSAMYFCASSIGRGNTEAFFGQGTRLTVV.